The present TCR beta chain was sequenced within a study of blood T cells in healthy people across ages. Regarding the study as a whole: Age brought a roughly linear fall in TCR beta diversity measured per million T cells. The lack of PBMC sorting stopped any conclusive naive versus antigen-experienced comparison.

Regarding this clonotype: Antigen: not known. At one of its ends the junction is not consistent with the germline gene, which may arise from a read error.

The length of the CDR3 is 14 residues. Germline-derived CDR1 and CDR2 are SGHTA and FQGNSA. Next came a second PCR, run for about 7 to 12 cycles, which used a sample-barcoded 5' primer along with a J-beta primer mix. Each sample yielded at least 3 million CDR3-containing paired-end reads. In TCRdb, the 5' RACE reads were re-called with MiXCR into one record per CDR3 protein. This table holds some 1.7 million distinct CDR3 sequences, 28% found once. This chain links TRBV7-2 with TRBJ2-1; 7 bases are shared with TRBD2. The sequenced material came from blood. The sequence was obtained from a woman between 25 and 40 years old in good health. CDR3 DNA sequence: TGTGCCAGCGGCTTAGGCGGGAGAGGTGATGAGCAGTTCTTC. Its translation: CASGLGGRGDEQFF.